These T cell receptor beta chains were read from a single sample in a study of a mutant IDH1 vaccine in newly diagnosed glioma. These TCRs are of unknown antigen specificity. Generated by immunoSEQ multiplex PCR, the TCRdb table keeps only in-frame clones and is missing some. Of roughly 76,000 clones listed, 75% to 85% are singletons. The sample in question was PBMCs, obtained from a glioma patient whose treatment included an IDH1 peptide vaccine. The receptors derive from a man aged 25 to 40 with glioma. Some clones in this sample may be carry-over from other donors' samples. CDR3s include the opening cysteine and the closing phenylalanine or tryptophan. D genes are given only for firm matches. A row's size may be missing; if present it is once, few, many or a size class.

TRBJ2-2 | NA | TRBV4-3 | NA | TGCGCCAGCAGCCAAAAGGTTTGGGGCGGGGAGCTGTTTTTT | CASSQKVWGGELFF
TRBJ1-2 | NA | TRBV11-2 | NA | TGTGCCAGCAGCCAGACCCAGGCAGCCATCGGCTACACCTTC | CASSQTQAAIGYTF
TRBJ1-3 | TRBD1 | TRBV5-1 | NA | TGCGCCAGCAGCTGGGGGGACAGGGACGACACCATATATTTT | CASSWGDRDDTIYF
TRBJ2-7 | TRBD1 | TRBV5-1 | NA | TGCGCCAGCAGAGGGGACAGGGCGAGCGAGCAGTACTTC | CASRGDRASEQYF
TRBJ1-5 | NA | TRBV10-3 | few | TGTGCCATCAGTGAACGGGCGCAGAATCAGCCCCAGCATTTT | CAISERAQNQPQHF
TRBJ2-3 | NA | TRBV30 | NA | TGTGCCTGGAGTGGACTAGAGGGGTACACAGATACGCAGTATTTT | CAWSGLEGYTDTQYF
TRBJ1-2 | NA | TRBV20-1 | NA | TGCAGTGCTAGAGAGGGCTATGGCTACACCTTC | CSAREGYGYTF
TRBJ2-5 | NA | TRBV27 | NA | TGTGCCAGCAGTTCCCGCACACAGTTTCAAGAGACCCAGTACTTC | CASSSRTQFQETQYF
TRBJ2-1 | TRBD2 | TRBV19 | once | TGTGCCAGTAGTATCTTTGGCGGGGGACGATATAATGAGCAGTTCTTC | CASSIFGGGRYNEQFF
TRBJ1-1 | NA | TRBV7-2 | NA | TGTGCCAGCACTAGGGTGAACACTGAAGCTTTCTTT | CASTRVNTEAFF
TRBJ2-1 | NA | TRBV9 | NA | TGTGCCAGCAGCGTAAGATGGGATGAGCAGTTCTTC | CASSVRWDEQFF
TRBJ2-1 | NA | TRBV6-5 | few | TGTGCCAGCAGTTACTTATGGGGGGAAAACAATGAGCAGTTCTTC | CASSYLWGENNEQFF
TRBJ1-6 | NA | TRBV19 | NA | TGTGCCAGTAGTCAGGGACGTTCTTCACCCCTCCACTTT | CASSQGRSSPLHF
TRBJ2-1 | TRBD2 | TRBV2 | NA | TGTGCCAGCAGTGCTAGCGGTCTGGGGAATGAGCAGTTCTTC | CASSASGLGNEQFF
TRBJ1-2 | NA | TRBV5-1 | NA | TGCGCCAGCAGCTTGGATGGGGGCCCGGACTATGGCTACACCTTC | CASSLDGGPDYGYTF
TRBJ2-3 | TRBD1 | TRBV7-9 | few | TGTGCCAGCAGCGCCCCGGGACAGGGAGCGAATACGCAGTATTTT | CASSAPGQGANTQYF
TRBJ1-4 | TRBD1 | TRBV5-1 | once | TGCGCCAGCAGCGGGGGGGACAGAACTAATGAAAAACTGTTTTTT | CASSGGDRTNEKLFF
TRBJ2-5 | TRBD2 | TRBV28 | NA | TGTGCCAGCAGTTCGACTAGCGGGAGAGAGACCCAGTACTTC | CASSSTSGRETQYF
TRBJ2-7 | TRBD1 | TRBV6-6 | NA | TGTGCCAGCAGTTACTCGTTAAGGGGGCACGACGAGCAGTACTTC | CASSYSLRGHDEQYF
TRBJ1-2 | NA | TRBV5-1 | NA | TGCGCCAGCAGCACCGGGACATTAGAAGGCTATGGCTACACCTTC | CASSTGTLEGYGYTF
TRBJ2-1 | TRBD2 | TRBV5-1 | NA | TGCGCCAGCAGCTTGGAGGGACTAGCGGGGGGAGGCGATGAGCAGTTCTTC | CASSLEGLAGGGDEQFF
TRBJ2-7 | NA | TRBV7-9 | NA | TGTGCCAGCAGCCGCCCCGTAGGCGGGCGATACTACGAGCAGTACTTC | CASSRPVGGRYYEQYF
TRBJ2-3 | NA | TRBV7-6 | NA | TGTGCCAGCAGCCGTCCAGTCGATACGCAGTATTTT | CASSRPVDTQYF
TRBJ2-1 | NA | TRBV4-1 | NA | TGCGCCAGCAGCCAAGTCCCGGGTCGGGCCGAGTCGGATGAGCAGTTCTTC | CASSQVPGRAESDEQFF
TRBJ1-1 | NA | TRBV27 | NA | TGTGCCAGCAGTATCACCTGGGGTGTGAACACTGAAGCTTTCTTT | CASSITWGVNTEAFF
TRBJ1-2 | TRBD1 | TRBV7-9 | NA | TGTGCCAGCAGCTGGGAAACGACAGGGGGCAGTAGCTATGGCTACACCTTC | CASSWETTGGSSYGYTF
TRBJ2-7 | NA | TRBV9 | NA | TGTGCCAGCAGCGGTAGCGGTTCCTACGAGCAGTACTTC | CASSGSGSYEQYF
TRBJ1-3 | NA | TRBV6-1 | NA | TGTGCCAGCAGGCGTCAGGGAATCTCTGGAAACACCATATATTTT | CASRRQGISGNTIYF
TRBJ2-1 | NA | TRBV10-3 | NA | TGTGCCTCCGGACAGTCAGATGAGCAGTTCTTC | CASGQSDEQFF
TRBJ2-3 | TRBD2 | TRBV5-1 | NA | TGCGCCAGCAGCCTGACTAGCGGCTACCTCACAGATACGCAGTATTTT | CASSLTSGYLTDTQYF
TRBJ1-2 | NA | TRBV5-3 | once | TGTGCCAGAAGCCCCGAAGTAGATAACTATGGCTACACCTTC | CARSPEVDNYGYTF
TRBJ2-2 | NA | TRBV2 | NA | TGTGCCAGCCTAGAATTCGCGAACACCGGGGAGCTGTTTTTT | CASLEFANTGELFF
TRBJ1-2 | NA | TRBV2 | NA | TGTGCCAGCAGTGTTACAGGGCAGGGCTACACCTTC | CASSVTGQGYTF
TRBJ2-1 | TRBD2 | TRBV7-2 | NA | TGTGCCAGCAGCTTAGCGTATAGAGGATCAACTAGCGGGGTGAACAATGAGCAGTTCTTC | CASSLAYRGSTSGVNNEQFF
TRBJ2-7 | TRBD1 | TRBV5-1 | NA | TGCGCCAGCAGCTTGGATCTGGGACAGGTTTACGAGCAGTACTTC | CASSLDLGQVYEQYF
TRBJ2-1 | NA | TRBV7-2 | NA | TGTGCCAGCAGCCGAGGGAACCGCAATGAGCAGTTCTTC | CASSRGNRNEQFF
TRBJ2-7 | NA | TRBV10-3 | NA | TGTGCCATCAGTGGGGGTGACAACGAGCAGTACTTC | CAISGGDNEQYF
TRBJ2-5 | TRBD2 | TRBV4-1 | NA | TGCGCCAGCAGCCTCTCGGCGGGGGGCTTAGAGACCCAGTACTTC | CASSLSAGGLETQYF